What follows describes a single T cell receptor (beta chain). The antigen is not known. This entry is derived from a study of OX40 agonist ivuxolimab in advanced cancers. Whole-study context: Patients with hepatocellular carcinoma, melanoma, renal cell or head and neck cancer made up the dose-escalation patients. Study results and limitations: Some nonresponders additionally presented with little normalized T-cell clonal expansion. Expanded clones were, on average, more numerous among CD8+ T cells than CD4+.

Per the germline V gene, CDR1 is SGHTS and CDR2 is YDEGEE. This CDR3 spans 15 amino acids. Trimming cost V 3 bases and J 3 bases; bases outside gene matches: 5. Profiling relied on immunoSEQ multiplex PCR, and the TCRdb table lists in-frame clones only, not all of them. Found here are tens of thousands of clones, approximately 90% of them singletons; the top ten hold around 12%. This material consisted of CD4+ or CD8+ T cells sorted from blood, taken in a trial of the OX40 agonist ivuxolimab. The TCR sequence derives from an adult with an advanced solid tumor such as melanoma, head and neck, liver or kidney cancer. V gene TRBV5-8 combines with J gene TRBJ2-7; 11 nucleotides match TRBD1. The CDR3 reads CASSSLGQGVYEQYF. As DNA, the CDR3 is TGTGCCAGCAGCTCTTTGGGACAGGGGGTCTACGAGCAGTACTTC.